This T cell receptor beta chain was sequenced in a study of post-analysis software for immune sequencing data. Study at large: The cohort encompassed relapsing-remitting, secondary progressive and progressive-relapsing multiple sclerosis disease courses. Whole-study results and caveats: Samples prepared in the same batch strongly co-clustered by F measure. Five or six TRBV segments were more frequent in patients than controls; TRBV5-6, TRBV5-1 and TRBV20-1 belonged to this group. There was significantly lower normalized Chao1 diversity in multiple sclerosis patients than in controls.

The table lists this clonotype with a few counts. The antigen remains undetermined. V shed 7 bases and J shed 5 bases, with 12 bases lying between them. Germline V gene data show CDR1 as SGHVS and CDR2 as FNYEAQ. The CDR3 contains 12 residues. Unique molecular identifiers were present in the TCR beta cDNA libraries. MiXCR, run by TCRdb on the PCR reads, gives a single entry per CDR3 protein. The sample consists of some 800,000 distinct CDR3 sequences, 35% to 55% of them appearing once. Material: blood. This TCR was recovered from a girl aged 5 to 17 with multiple sclerosis. The rearrangement joins TRBV7-6 to TRBJ2-7; tentative D call: TRBD2 (5 bases). In DNA, the CDR3 is TGTGCCAGCATGGGTAGAGGGAACGAGCAGTACTTC. The encoded protein is CASMGRGNEQYF.